The 31 T cell receptor beta chains below were found in one sample sequenced in a study of T cells after yellow fever vaccination. Each CDR3 protein is one row after TCRdb ran MiXCR on the 5' RACE reads. The table includes about 400,000 distinct CDR3 sequences, over 5% detected once. Sequencing was performed on PBMCs, taken 5 days after the yellow fever booster vaccination. These receptors were taken from a man younger than 40 who received the YFV17D yellow fever vaccine.

This CDR3 is CASGRDRVETQYF. The CDR3 DNA sequence: TGTGCCAGCGGCCGGGACAGGGTGGAGACCCAGTACTTC. The chain links TRBV7-8 to TRBJ2-5, with TRBD1 identical over 9 bases. The CDR3 has 13 amino acids. Germline loops: CDR1 SGHVS, CDR2 FQNEAQ. The J segment lost 5 bases and the V segment lost 8 bases, leaving 6 bases of the junction unmatched.

This clonotype was seen at least ten times. The gene calls are TRBV5-1 and TRBJ2-7; 7 nucleotides agree with TRBD2. V shed 1 base, J shed 9 bases, and the junction held 19 bases outside the gene matches. Per germline, CDR1 SGHRS and CDR2 YFSETQ. The CDR3 loop spans 17 amino acids. The CDR3 bases are TGCGCCAGCAGCTTGCTGAGCCGACGAACGACTAGCTCTACGCAGTACTTC. It translates to CASSLLSRRTTSSTQYF.

The sample holds many counts of this clonotype. V gene TRBV5-5 combines with J gene TRBJ2-6, with D possibly TRBD1 on 6 matching bases. The CDR3 is made up of 18 amino acids. Germline lookup yields CDR1 SGHKS and CDR2 YYEKEE (reference sequence). V was pared by 0 bases and J by 4 bases, with 17 bases between. DNA of the CDR3: TGTGCCAGCAGCTTGGCCGTCTCGACAGGATCAGGGGCCAACGTCCTGACTTTC. This sequence encodes CASSLAVSTGSGANVLTF.

This clonotype has a count of ten or more. The gene calls are TRBV7-2 and TRBJ2-3; no clear D. The germline V gene has CDR1 SGHTA and CDR2 FQGNSA. The CDR3 has 13 residues. The ends were cut back, 7 bases at V and 6 bases at J, with 14 bases in the middle. In DNA form, the CDR3 reads TGTGCCAGCACCCCGACCCCGCGGGATACGCAGTATTTT. Its translation: CASTPTPRDTQYF.

This clonotype was detected many times. The V and J genes are TRBV27 and TRBJ1-2; a weak D match, TRBD1 (5 bases). The CDR3 loop spans 15 amino acids. Trimming removed 0 bases from V and 6 bases from J, with 14 bases in between. Germline loops: CDR1 MNHEY, CDR2 SMNVEV (reference sequence). This CDR3 is CASSLSRGVEDGYTF. CDR3 coding DNA: TGTGCCAGCAGTTTATCGAGAGGGGTGGAGGATGGCTACACCTTC.

The table lists this clonotype with a few counts. The rearrangement links TRBV18 to TRBJ2-5; 9 nucleotides match TRBD1. CDR1 KGHSH and CDR2 LQKENI come from the germline V gene. J gave up 2 bases and V 2 bases, and 3 bases lay outside the gene matches. This CDR3 comprises 15 residues. The CDR3 nucleotides read TGTGCCAGCTCACCAAAGGACAGGGGACAAGAGACCCAGTACTTC. Translated: CASSPKDRGQETQYF.

There are many counts of this clonotype. V gene TRBV5-6 combines with J gene TRBJ2-1; 7 bases line up with TRBD2. This CDR3 has 14 amino acids. V shed 2 bases and J 6 bases; nucleotides not matched to a gene: 5. Germline CDR1 SGHDT, CDR2 YYEEEE. Here the CDR3 DNA reads TGTGCCAGCAGCTTCCTAGCGGAGAGCAATGAGCAGTTCTTC. As protein: CASSFLAESNEQFF.

In this sample, this clonotype turned up a few times. J is TRBJ2-7 and V is TRBV20-1; possible D gene TRBD2, 6 bases. V was pared by 6 bases and J by 1 base, with 19 bases between. Germline lookup yields CDR1 DFQATT and CDR2 SNEGSKA (reference sequence). CDR3 length equals 15 residues. The CDR3, as DNA: TGCAGTGCCACGAGCGGGCCCAGGGATTCCTACGAGCAGTACTTC. It specifies CSATSGPRDSYEQYF.

Many counts were recorded for this clonotype. The chain carries TRBV6-1 and TRBJ2-2; D possibly corresponds to TRBD1 (6 bases). The CDR3 runs to 14 residues. Trimming left V 7 bases short and J 6 bases short, with 15 bases between. Germline CDR1 and CDR2: MNHNS and SASEGT. CDR3 sequence reads: CASKQGGAAGELFF. CDR3 in DNA: TGTGCCAGCAAACAAGGGGGAGCCGCCGGGGAGCTGTTTTTT.

This clonotype was counted a few times. The genes are TRBV12-3 or TRBV12-4 and TRBJ2-3; D may be TRBD1 (5 bases). The CDR3 spans 12 residues. V lost 8 bases, J lost 4 bases, and 10 bases lay in between. In nucleotides, the CDR3 is TGTGCCAGCCAGGGTATAGCAGATACGCAGTATTTT. It encodes CASQGIADTQYF.

This clonotype was recorded a few times. This sequence joins TRBV23-1 and TRBJ2-3, with 7 nucleotides matching TRBD2. TRBV23-1 is given ORF status, its function remaining uncertain. This CDR3 spans 15 amino acids. The V and J ends lost 3 bases and 3 bases, in that order; junction bases with no gene match: 6. CDR3 sequence reads: CASSHPSGGTDTQYF. The CDR3 DNA is TGCGCCAGCAGTCATCCTAGCGGAGGAACAGATACGCAGTATTTT.

In its sample, this clonotype was seen many times. The chain has TRBV20-1 and TRBJ2-3, with 13 positions matching TRBD2. CDR1 DFQATT and CDR2 SNEGSKA come from the germline V gene (reference sequence). CDR3 size: 14 residues. Trimming removed 6 bases from V and 4 bases from J; junction bases left unmatched: 4. This chain's CDR3 is CSARTSGRADTQYF. In nucleotides, the CDR3 is TGCAGTGCAAGAACTAGCGGGAGGGCAGATACGCAGTATTTT.

The chain joins TRBV5-1 to TRBJ1-6, with D unclear. This CDR3 has 16 amino acids. Trimming shortened V by 1 base and J by 9 bases, and 17 bases separated the two germline ends. CDR1 and CDR2 from the germline V gene are SGHRS and YFSETQ. Here the CDR3 reads CASSLSPPGIGSPLHF. CDR3 nucleotides: TGCGCCAGCAGCTTGAGTCCCCCGGGCATAGGTTCACCCCTCCACTTT.

This clonotype was counted between two and nine times. The genes are TRBV20-1 and TRBJ2-1; TRBD2 aligns across 7 bases. There are 12 residues in the CDR3. Germline CDR1 is DFQATT and CDR2 is SNEGSKA (reference sequence). Trimming at V came to 3 bases and at J to 13 bases, leaving 9 bases not matched to a gene. CDR3 region: CSASLLTSTQFF. CDR3 DNA sequence: TGCAGTGCTAGCTTGTTGACTAGCACTCAGTTCTTC.

The CDR3 reads CASSPSDVGLNTEAFF. Here the CDR3 DNA reads TGTGCCAGCTCACCAAGCGATGTCGGTTTGAACACTGAAGCTTTCTTT. The chain links TRBV18 to TRBJ1-1, with D uncertain. CDR3 size: 16 residues. CDR1 and CDR2 (germline): KGHSH, LQKENI. V lost 2 bases and J lost 0, with 13 bases in between.

This clonotype was observed a handful of times. The genes are TRBV5-4 and TRBJ2-3, with a weak D call TRBD1 (6 bases). The CDR3 has 15 amino acids. Germline V gene sequence: CDR1 SGHNT, CDR2 YYREEE (reference sequence). Deletions cut 4 bases from V and 0 bases from J, with 12 bases between. CDR3 in DNA: TGTGCCAGCAGCCAAAGGACAGTTAGCACAGATACGCAGTATTTT. Amino acid sequence: CASSQRTVSTDTQYF.

This clonotype was picked up a small number of times. V is TRBV7-8 and J is TRBJ2-7; D gene ambiguous. CDR3 size: 13 residues. The germline gives CDR1 SGHVS, CDR2 FQNEAQ. V lost 6 bases and J 7 bases, leaving 16 bases between the germline ends. CDR3 amino acids: CASRLQWAGEQYF. Here the CDR3 DNA reads TGTGCCAGCAGACTTCAGTGGGCAGGAGAGCAGTACTTC.

The chain carries TRBV3-1 and TRBJ2-3, with D possibly matching TRBD2 (6 bases). V lost 4 bases and J 3 bases, leaving 23 bases between the germline ends. This CDR3 has 18 residues. Germline loops: CDR1 LGHDT, CDR2 YNNKEL (reference sequence). The CDR3 here is CASSPLGGVPSHTDTQYF. CDR3 nucleotides: TGTGCCAGCAGCCCACTTGGAGGGGTACCCTCACATACAGATACGCAGTATTTT.

The CDR3 nucleotides read TGCGCCAGCCGGGAGAGCCACAATGAGCAGTTCTTC. Amino acids: CASRESHNEQFF. This sequence joins TRBV5-1 and TRBJ2-1, with a possible D match to TRBD2 (6 bases). Deletions cut 7 bases from V and 5 bases from J, with 10 bases between. From germline, CDR1 is SGHRS and CDR2 YFSETQ. The CDR3 consists of 12 residues.

This chain connects TRBV4-3 to TRBJ2-1; TRBD1 aligns across 9 bases. V lost 4 bases, J lost 0 bases, and 4 bases stayed unmatched. Germline values: CDR1 LGHNA, CDR2 YSLEER. The CDR3 runs 16 residues. The CDR3 reads CASSRGTGRSYNEQFF. The CDR3 coding sequence is TGCGCCAGCAGCCGTGGGACAGGGCGCTCCTACAATGAGCAGTTCTTC.

This clonotype was recorded many times. The V call is TRBV18, the J call TRBJ2-7; a weak D match, TRBD1 (7 bases). The length of the CDR3 is 14 residues. Germline CDR1 is KGHSH and CDR2 is LQKENI. The V end lost 8 bases, the J end lost 0 bases, and 14 bases lay between the germline ends. The CDR3 spells CASSPGGSSYEQYF. As DNA, the CDR3 is TGTGCCAGCAGCCCAGGGGGGAGCTCCTACGAGCAGTACTTC.

This clonotype was picked up many times. The rearrangement links TRBV5-1 to TRBJ2-7, with D unclear. The CDR3 loop spans 15 amino acids. From germline, CDR1 is SGHRS and CDR2 YFSETQ. Trimming shortened V by 2 bases and J by 3 bases, and 15 bases separated the two germline ends. The CDR3 bases are TGCGCCAGCAGCTTTGGCACAGAAACCTTCTACGAGCAGTACTTC. Translation: CASSFGTETFYEQYF.

The V gene is TRBV7-9, the J gene TRBJ2-1, with 9 bases identical to TRBD2. The V and J ends lost 6 bases and 15 bases, in that order; junction bases with no gene match: 9. The CDR3 totals 12 residues. CDR1 is SEHNR and CDR2 is FQNEAQ in the germline V gene (reference sequence). The CDR3 sequence: CASSVDSGSLFF. CDR3 DNA: TGTGCCAGCAGTGTCGATAGCGGGAGTCTGTTCTTC.

This clonotype was counted at least ten times. V gene TRBV4-1 combines with J gene TRBJ2-7, with 9 bases aligning to TRBD2. Germline assignment: CDR1 MGHRA and CDR2 YSYEKL. CDR3 length: 13 residues. The trim removed 4 bases at V and 6 bases at J, leaving 4 bases unmatched. CDR3 sequence: CASSLGSGSEQYF. CDR3 coding DNA: TGCGCCAGCAGCCTAGGTAGCGGGAGCGAGCAGTACTTC.

In its sample, this clonotype was seen many times. The chain recombines TRBV28 with TRBJ2-4; D uncertain. The germline V and J ends were trimmed by 10 bases and 2 bases, with 12 bases remaining between them. CDR3 length equals 13 residues. CDR1 and CDR2 (germline): MDHEN, SYDVKM. The CDR3 is CATSMGPKNIQYF. DNA for the CDR3: TGTGCCACCAGCATGGGTCCCAAAAACATTCAGTACTTC.

This clonotype showed up just a few times. The chain has TRBV27 and TRBJ2-5, with 11 nucleotides matching TRBD2. CDR3 length: 16 residues. V lost 5 bases to trimming and J lost 4 bases; unmatched junction nucleotides: 9. CDR1 and CDR2 (germline): MNHEY, SMNVEV (reference sequence). The CDR3: CASSAQLAGARETQYF. The CDR3 region has the DNA TGTGCCAGCAGTGCCCAACTAGCGGGAGCTCGAGAGACCCAGTACTTC.

This clonotype occurred many times. At one end, the junction sequence differs from germline, possibly due to a read error. The chain links TRBV7-9 to TRBJ1-2; D not certain. The CDR3 runs to 13 residues. Germline assignment: CDR1 SEHNR and CDR2 FQNEAQ (reference sequence). The CDR3 region is CASSLDKNYGYTF. Here the CDR3 DNA reads TGTGCCAGCAGTTTAGACAAGAACTATGGCTACACCTTC.

This clonotype showed up many times. The V gene is TRBV24-1, the J gene TRBJ2-3, with a possible D match to TRBD2 (7 bases). V lost 7 bases to trimming and J lost 4 bases, with 20 bases between them. In germline, CDR1 is KGHDR, CDR2 SFDVKD. The CDR3 is 16 amino acids. The CDR3 region has the DNA TGTGCCACCAGCCCGGGCGGGGCGGGGGCCGCAGATACGCAGTATTTT. It codes for CATSPGGAGAADTQYF.

This clonotype has more than one count but fewer than ten. The genes are TRBV11-2 and TRBJ1-1; 7 positions match TRBD1. Germline V gene sequence: CDR1 SGHAT, CDR2 FQNNGV. The CDR3 is made up of 13 amino acids. V shed 5 bases, J shed 6 bases, and the junction held 6 bases outside the gene matches. In DNA form, the CDR3 reads TGTGCCAGCAGCCAGACAGGGTTGGCTGAAGCTTTCTTT. Amino acid sequence: CASSQTGLAEAFF.

This clonotype was picked up many times. The chain uses TRBV19 and TRBJ1-2, with D perhaps matching TRBD1 (6 bases). Germline CDR1 is LNHDA and CDR2 is SQIVND (reference sequence). The CDR3 is 14 residues long. The V gene lost 7 bases and the J gene lost 4 bases, with 16 bases spanning the gap. The CDR3 region is CASNLGANPYGYTF. CDR3 DNA: TGTGCCAGTAACCTGGGGGCCAATCCCTATGGCTACACCTTC.

This clonotype was observed a handful of times. V and J are TRBV7-9 and TRBJ2-7, with 7 bases identical to TRBD1. V lost 5 bases and J lost 6; bases outside the gene matches: 10. The CDR3 runs 14 residues. Germline CDR1 is SEHNR and CDR2 is FQNEAQ (reference sequence). The CDR3 here is CASSRTGVESEQYF. CDR3 DNA: TGTGCCAGCAGCCGGACAGGTGTAGAGAGCGAGCAGTACTTC.